Listed below are T cell receptor beta chains from one sample, sequenced in a study of T-cell memory formation after mild COVID-19. From the 5' RACE reads, TCRdb called clonotypes with MiXCR, one entry per CDR3 protein. The sample shows 130,000 to 150,000 distinct CDR3 sequences, 15% to 20% of them seen only once. Input material: PBMCs or a T cell subset sorted from them (not recorded which). The receptor source for this set is an adult woman who had mild COVID-19 (a few samples of this study predate the infection). Cell type and time point are not known. Both conserved end residues are part of each CDR3. A D gene is named only where the DNA matches it firmly.

D gene	V gene	J gene	CDR3 protein
NA	TRBV7-3	TRBJ1-2	CASSLSPVNYGYTF
NA	TRBV19	TRBJ1-1	CASSQTANTEAFF
TRBD1	TRBV30	TRBJ2-7	CAWSRGTGAYEQYF
TRBD2	TRBV6-1	TRBJ2-5	CASSDSSGETQYF
TRBD1	TRBV2	TRBJ2-7	CASSPGTGTHEQYF
NA	TRBV29-1	TRBJ1-2	CSVQGGAQGYTF
TRBD2	TRBV9	TRBJ2-7	CASSVGLSGSSYEQYF
NA	TRBV6-4	TRBJ1-5	CASVRARKLEGGDQPQHF
TRBD2	TRBV7-2	TRBJ2-1	CASSSAPGLAGGNYNEQFF
TRBD1	TRBV5-1	TRBJ2-7	CASSGTGKDEQYF
NA	TRBV20-1	TRBJ1-2	CSARLTGRRHGYTF
NA	TRBV29-1	TRBJ1-1	CSAQGQEGTEAFF